In this sample, the clone carrying this T cell receptor beta chain turned up many times. This specimen belongs to a study of T cells in Graves' hyperthyroidism and ophthalmopathy. Hyperthyroidism had been newly diagnosed in patients aged 18 to 65, and its duration was under 2 months. Patients were excluded because of uncontrolled infection, other autoimmune disease, pregnancy or lactation. V dropped 2 bases and J dropped 8 bases, with 18 bases sitting between them. This CDR3 comprises 15 residues. CDR1 is LGHNA and CDR2 is YSLEER in the germline V gene. Amplification of TCR beta CDR3 regions was performed using RNA transcripts as template. TCR CDR3 regions were first amplified by RT-PCR with HTBI primers. One entry per CDR3 protein results from TCRdb running MiXCR on the multiplex PCR reads. The sample carries about 700,000 distinct CDR3 sequences, 13% to 15% recorded once.

The chain joins TRBV4-3 to TRBJ1-2, with D possibly matching TRBD1 (6 bases). The TCR was taken from a woman younger than 35 with Graves' hyperthyroidism. Sequencing used blood. As DNA, the CDR3 is TGCGCCAGCAGCCAAAGCAAGGGCCAGGGGCACGGCTACACCTTC. It is translated as CASSQSKGQGHGYTF.